This T cell receptor beta chain was captured by sequencing in a study of control samples from healthy donors and cancer patients. Produced via immunoSEQ multiplex PCR; TCRdb's table is partial and in-frame only. The specimen's table records about 210,000 clones. The germline V gene has CDR1 PRHDT and CDR2 FYEKMQ (reference sequence). CDR3 size: 17 residues. Trimming at V came to 3 bases and at J to 4 bases, leaving 14 bases not matched to a gene. V usage is TRBV13 and J usage is TRBJ1-1; 7 bases fit TRBD1. The receptor's source is a woman aged 30 to 39 in good health. What was sequenced was blood. The CDR3 here is CASSLVGTAYRATEAFF. CDR3 sequence (DNA): TGTGCCAGCAGCTTGGTGGGGACAGCTTACCGGGCCACTGAAGCTTTCTTT.